The 31 T cell receptor beta chains below all came from one sample that was sequenced in a study of blood T cell repertoires in COVID-19 (dated by TCRdb to the early 2020s). Libraries came from the immunoSEQ multiplex PCR assay. TCRdb obtained this table from immuneACCESS and retained in-frame rearrangements with V and J assigned. These tables miss some clones; where compared with another copy, unresolved V genes account for less than half of the shortfall, and the remainder is unexplained. The sample table records around 150,000 clones; about 83% of these occur just once. 3% to 3.5% of the sample is in the top ten clones. Sequenced sample: PBMCs or T cells enriched from blood (not recorded which). These receptors all stem from a woman aged 45-59 years with acute COVID-19.

The CDR3 coding sequence is TGTGCCAGCAGCCACCAAATGGGGAGCGGAACCTACGAGCAGTACTTC. Its protein product is CASSHQMGSGTYEQYF. The chain recombines TRBV4-2 with TRBJ2-7, with D possibly being TRBD2 (5 bases). This CDR3 spans 16 amino acids. V lost 3 bases and J lost 2, with 17 bases in between. CDR1 and CDR2 (germline): LGHNA, YNFKEQ.

The chain employs TRBV9 and TRBJ2-3, with D perhaps TRBD1 (5 bases). The germline V gene encodes CDR1 SGDLS and CDR2 YYNGEE. V shed 1 base and J shed 0 bases, with 9 bases lying between them. The CDR3 loop spans 15 amino acids. CDR3: CASSVRQFSTDTQYF. The CDR3 DNA reads TGTGCCAGCAGCGTAAGACAGTTTAGCACAGATACGCAGTATTTT.

The chain combines TRBV3-1 (or the pseudogene TRBV3-2) with TRBJ2-1; 10 nucleotides match TRBD1. The CDR3 contains 15 residues. V was pared by 4 bases and J by 5 bases, with 5 bases of the junction left unmatched. Germline V CDR1 and CDR2: LGHDT, YNNKEL (reference sequence). CDR3 bases: TGTGCCAGCAGCCGTGACAGGGGGCTTAACAATGAGCAGTTCTTC. This encodes CASSRDRGLNNEQFF.

This chain links TRBV19 with TRBJ2-5, with TRBD1 matching 8 bases. The germline gives CDR1 LNHDA, CDR2 SQIVND (reference sequence). V lost 1 base and J lost 2; bases outside the gene matches: 15. CDR3 length: 19 amino acids. The CDR3 DNA reads TGTGCCAGTAGTATAGCTTGGGACAGGTCAATTCAGTGGCAAGAGACCCAGTACTTC. Amino acid sequence: CASSIAWDRSIQWQETQYF. The entire variable domain, with the rest obtained from reference TRBV19 and TRBJ2-5, is as follows: DGGITQSPKYLFRKEGQNVTLSCEQNLNHDAMYWYRQDPGQGLRLIYYSQIVNDFQKGDIAEGYSVSREKKESFPLTVTSAQKNPTAFYLCASSIAWDRSIQWQETQYFGPGTRLLVL.

This clone was seen a single time. The chain is built from TRBV27 and TRBJ2-7; 8 nucleotides align to TRBD1. V trimming: 3 bases; J trimming: 4 bases; junction bases outside the gene matches: 5. The CDR3 contains 14 residues. Looked up from germline, CDR1 is MNHEY and CDR2 is SMNVEV (reference sequence). The CDR3 nucleotides read TGTGCCAGCAGTTTGACAGGGGCGGGGTACGAGCAGTACTTC. This translates into CASSLTGAGYEQYF.

V gene TRBV19 combines with J gene TRBJ1-3; possible D gene TRBD1, 5 bases. Per the germline V gene, CDR1 is LNHDA and CDR2 is SQIVND (reference sequence). This CDR3 is built from 16 residues. V lost 10 bases and J 0 bases, leaving 19 bases between the germline ends. CDR3 region: CATTPRGPLSGNTIYF. In DNA form, the CDR3 reads TGTGCCACCACGCCGCGGGGCCCACTCTCTGGAAACACCATATATTTT.

The chain carries TRBV10-3 and TRBJ1-1; D is undetermined. CDR3 size: 15 residues. Germline V CDR1 and CDR2: ENHRY, SYGVKD. Trimming removed 2 bases at V and 3 bases at J, with 13 bases between. CDR3 nucleotides: TGTGCCATCAGTGAGGCAGGAACCCCGGACACTGAAGCTTTCTTT. Protein sequence: CAISEAGTPDTEAFF.

The J gene is TRBJ2-5, the V gene TRBV7-2; no reliable D call. This CDR3 has 14 residues. Germline assignment: CDR1 SGHTA and CDR2 FQGNSA. V lost 5 bases, J lost 0 bases, and 10 bases lay in between. CDR3 nucleotide sequence: TGTGCCAGCAGCCCCAACAGAGACCAAGAGACCCAGTACTTC. Translating gives CASSPNRDQETQYF.

This clone was detected only a few times. The rearrangement uses TRBV4-1 and TRBJ1-4; tentatively, D is TRBD1 (6 bases). V was trimmed by 2 bases and J by 2 bases, leaving 12 bases between them. The CDR3 is made up of 16 amino acids. CDR1 is MGHRA, CDR2 YSYEKL, per germline. CDR3 DNA sequence: TGCGCCAGCAGCCAATCACGGGACACTACTAATGAAAAACTGTTTTTT. This gives the protein CASSQSRDTTNEKLFF.

This clone was seen just once. The chain recombines TRBV21-1 with TRBJ2-1; TRBD2 reflects the table's D call only, with no check against the DNA. TRBV21-1 is a pseudogene locus. CDR3 length: 16 residues. CDR3 amino acids: CASSTDGGESYNEQFF. CDR3 nucleotides: TGTGCCAGCAGCACCGACGGAGGGGAATCCTACAATGAGCAGTTCTTC.

The rearrangement links TRBV2 to TRBJ1-6; 7 positions agree with TRBD1. With 0 bases clipped from V and 4 bases from J, the junction kept 6 bases outside the gene matches. The germline gives CDR1 SNHLY, CDR2 FYNNEI. The CDR3 loop spans 17 amino acids. CDR3 region: CASSEAVGQVYNSPLHF. CDR3 sequence (DNA): TGTGCCAGCAGTGAAGCGGTCGGACAGGTGTATAATTCACCCCTCCACTTT.

This clone was found a few times. The rearrangement links TRBV25-1 to TRBJ2-7; possibly TRBD2 for D (5 bases). This CDR3 contains 13 residues. Germline loops: CDR1 MGHDK, CDR2 SYGVNS. V was pared by 3 bases and J by 4 bases, with 10 bases between. The CDR3 region has the DNA TGTGCCAGCAGTGACCCGGACTGGTACGAGCAGTACTTC. It codes for CASSDPDWYEQYF.

The V gene is TRBV11-2, the J gene TRBJ2-3; D ambiguous. Trimming stripped 2 bases from V and 3 bases from J, with 15 bases between. Germline CDR1 SGHAT, CDR2 FQNNGV. CDR3 length: 16 amino acids. CDR3 coding DNA: TGTGCCAGCAGCTTACGAGGCCCCTTTCAGACAGATACGCAGTATTTT. It is translated as CASSLRGPFQTDTQYF.

The chain links TRBV5-1 to TRBJ1-1, with 8 bases lining up with TRBD1. Germline lookup yields CDR1 SGHRS and CDR2 YFSETQ. The J segment lost 1 base and the V segment lost 4 bases, leaving 9 bases of the junction unmatched. The CDR3 runs 16 residues. The CDR3 is CASSGQGATRNTEAFF. CDR3 nucleotides: TGCGCCAGCAGCGGGCAGGGGGCGACTCGGAACACTGAAGCTTTCTTT.

CDR3 DNA sequence: TGCGCCAGCAGCCTCCGACAGAATGGGGGGGAGACCCAGTACTTC. It codes for CASSLRQNGGETQYF. The chain carries TRBV5-1 and TRBJ2-5, with TRBD2 as a possible D gene (6 bases). Trimming stripped 4 bases from V and 5 bases from J, with 18 bases between. CDR1 SGHRS and CDR2 YFSETQ come from the germline V gene. CDR3 length equals 15 residues.

The chain recombines TRBV19 with TRBJ1-1, with 9 bases identical to TRBD1. The J segment lost 1 base and the V segment lost 3 bases, leaving 3 bases of the junction unmatched. Germline V gene data show CDR1 as LNHDA and CDR2 as SQIVND (reference sequence). The CDR3 contains 15 residues. The CDR3: CASSISGQGNTEAFF. CDR3 bases: TGTGCCAGTAGTATTTCGGGACAGGGGAACACTGAAGCTTTCTTT. The full variable domain, rest sourced from reference TRBV19 and TRBJ1-1, is DGGITQSPKYLFRKEGQNVTLSCEQNLNHDAMYWYRQDPGQGLRLIYYSQIVNDFQKGDIAEGYSVSREKKESFPLTVTSAQKNPTAFYLCASSISGQGNTEAFFGQGTRLTVV.

The chain joins TRBV11-2 to TRBJ2-5; the D gene is possibly TRBD1 (6 bases). This CDR3 has 15 residues. Germline V CDR1 and CDR2: SGHAT, FQNNGV. V was clipped by 1 base and J by 5 bases, with 14 bases between them. CDR3: CASSLGTEPRETQYF. In DNA, the CDR3 is TGTGCCAGCAGCTTAGGGACAGAGCCTAGGGAGACCCAGTACTTC.

The chain links TRBV5-6 to TRBJ2-3; the D gene is possibly TRBD2 (5 bases). The CDR3 is 14 amino acids. From germline, CDR1 is SGHDT and CDR2 YYEEEE. Trimming took 1 base from V and 3 from J, leaving 9 bases between them. CDR3 sequence reads: CASSLRGSTDTQYF. CDR3 DNA sequence: TGTGCCAGCAGCTTGAGAGGGAGTACAGATACGCAGTATTTT. The full variable domain, with the rest looked up from reference TRBV5-6 and TRBJ2-3, is DAGVTQSPTHLIKTRGQQVTLRCSPKSGHDTVSWYQQALGQGPQFIFQYYEEEERQRGNFPDRFSGHQFPNYSSELNVNALLLGDSALYLCASSLRGSTDTQYFGPGTRLTVL.

The chain uses TRBV5-1 and TRBJ2-7; 7 bases fit TRBD2. Trimming removed 1 base from V and 1 base from J; junction bases left unmatched: 14. The CDR3 covers 18 residues. Germline CDR1 and CDR2: SGHRS and YFSETQ. The CDR3 region is CASSLRAGTTTISYEQYF. In DNA, the CDR3 is TGCGCCAGCAGCTTGCGTGCAGGGACTACTACCATATCCTACGAGCAGTACTTC. Variable domain in full (rest from reference TRBV5-1 and TRBJ2-7): KAGVTQTPRYLIKTRGQQVTLSCSPISGHRSVSWYQQTPGQGLQFLFEYFSETQRNKGNFPGRFSGRQFSNSRSEMNVSTLELGDSALYLCASSLRAGTTTISYEQYFGPGTRLTVT.

This clone occurred a few times. The rearrangement links TRBV7-3 to TRBJ2-2; D is possibly TRBD2 (5 bases). This CDR3 contains 15 residues. Deletions cut 5 bases from V and 7 bases from J, with 17 bases between. CDR1 is SGHTA and CDR2 is FQGTGA in the germline V gene. CDR3 DNA sequence: TGTGCCAGCAGCCCAGACCAAGCCCGGGGCGGGGAGCTGTTTTTT. As protein: CASSPDQARGGELFF. The full variable domain, completed using reference TRBV7-3 and TRBJ2-2, is GAGVSQTPSNKVTEKGKYVELRCDPISGHTALYWYRQSLGQGPEFLIYFQGTGAADDSGLPNDRFFAVRPEGSVSTLKIQRTERGDSAVYLCASSPDQARGGELFFGEGSRLTVL.

The chain joins TRBV27 to TRBJ1-1; 9 bases line up with TRBD1. CDR1 and CDR2 from the germline V gene are MNHEY and SMNVEV (reference sequence). The J segment lost 7 bases and the V segment lost 6 bases, leaving 3 bases of the junction unmatched. The CDR3 loop spans 12 amino acids. The CDR3 DNA follows: TGTGCCAGCAGCAAGACAGGGGGTGAAGCTTTCTTT. It is translated as CASSKTGGEAFF.

The rearrangement uses TRBV29-1 and TRBJ2-1, with D tentatively TRBD2 (5 bases). The CDR3 contains 14 residues. The ends were cut back, 7 bases at V and 0 bases at J, with 13 bases in the middle. The germline gives CDR1 SQVTM, CDR2 ANQGSEA. The CDR3 region is CSAVFGSSYNEQFF. In DNA, the CDR3 is TGCAGCGCGGTGTTTGGGAGCTCCTACAATGAGCAGTTCTTC.

The chain joins TRBV27 to TRBJ1-2; TRBD1 might be the D (5 bases). Germline lookup yields CDR1 MNHEY and CDR2 SMNVEV (reference sequence). V was trimmed by 3 bases and J by 5 bases, leaving 10 bases between them. The CDR3 has 13 amino acids. The CDR3 sequence: CASSLVKGYGYTF. The CDR3 nucleotides are TGTGCCAGCAGTTTGGTGAAGGGGTATGGCTACACCTTC.

The rearrangement joins TRBV10-3 to TRBJ1-1; 9 positions agree with TRBD1. The CDR3 is made up of 15 amino acids. The V and J ends lost 3 bases and 5 bases, in that order; junction bases with no gene match: 7. CDR1 is ENHRY, CDR2 SYGVKD, per germline. The CDR3 protein is CAISEGDRALTEAFF. The CDR3 DNA reads TGTGCCATCAGTGAAGGGGACAGGGCGTTGACTGAAGCTTTCTTT.

This rearrangement joins TRBV5-6 to TRBJ1-2; D is uncertain. The V gene lost 1 base and the J gene lost 7 bases, with 14 bases spanning the gap. The CDR3 is 14 amino acids. CDR1 is SGHDT and CDR2 is YYEEEE in the germline V gene. The CDR3 region has the DNA TGTGCCAGCAGCTTGTATCAGATCGCGGTTGGCTACACCTTC. This sequence encodes CASSLYQIAVGYTF.

This clone was counted once. The V gene is TRBV11-3, the J gene TRBJ1-1; TRBD1 matches at 8 bases. Germline values: CDR1 SGHNT, CDR2 YENEEA. The CDR3 sequence is 13 residues long. V shed 6 bases, J shed 3 bases, and the junction held 3 bases outside the gene matches. CDR3 amino acids: CASSLQGDTEAFF. CDR3 sequence (DNA): TGTGCCAGCAGTCTACAGGGGGACACTGAAGCTTTCTTT.

This rearrangement joins TRBV27 to TRBJ2-7; 10 bases map to TRBD2. Germline V gene lookup returns CDR1 MNHEY and CDR2 SMNVEV (reference sequence). The CDR3 has 15 amino acids. With 6 bases clipped from V and 3 bases from J, the junction kept 8 bases outside the gene matches. Here the CDR3 reads CASSYGASGSYEQYF. The CDR3 DNA follows: TGTGCCAGCAGCTACGGGGCTAGCGGGAGCTACGAGCAGTACTTC.

The J gene is TRBJ1-1, the V gene TRBV12-3 or TRBV12-4, with unresolved D. V was trimmed by 6 bases and J by 6 bases, leaving 14 bases between them. CDR3 length equals 13 residues. CDR3 loop: CASRTQARAEAFF. The CDR3 coding sequence is TGTGCCAGCAGAACTCAAGCCCGGGCTGAAGCTTTCTTT.

The chain uses TRBV20-1 and TRBJ1-2; TRBD1 matches at 10 bases. Germline assignment: CDR1 DFQATT and CDR2 SNEGSKA (reference sequence). The CDR3 runs to 14 residues. J gave up 5 bases and V 3 bases, and 6 bases lay outside the gene matches. Here the CDR3 DNA reads TGCAGTGCTAGTCCCTGGACAGGGGGATATGGCTACACCTTC. This encodes CSASPWTGGYGYTF.

The V call is TRBV11-2, the J call TRBJ2-1; perhaps TRBD2 as D (6 bases). The germline V gene has CDR1 SGHAT and CDR2 FQNNGV. The CDR3 extends over 15 amino acids. V lost 7 bases, J lost 4 bases, and 17 bases lay in between. As DNA, the CDR3 is TGTGCCAGCACCCCGGAGGGGACTTTTTACAATGAGCAGTTCTTC. Translation gives CASTPEGTFYNEQFF.

This chain joins TRBV3-1 (or the pseudogene TRBV3-2) and TRBJ2-5; no reliable D call. Deletions cut 5 bases from V and 2 bases from J, with 6 bases between. This CDR3 spans 12 amino acids. Germline lookup yields CDR1 LGHDT and CDR2 YNNKEL (reference sequence). The CDR3 protein is CASSVLQETQYF. In DNA, the CDR3 is TGTGCCAGCAGCGTCTTACAAGAGACCCAGTACTTC.